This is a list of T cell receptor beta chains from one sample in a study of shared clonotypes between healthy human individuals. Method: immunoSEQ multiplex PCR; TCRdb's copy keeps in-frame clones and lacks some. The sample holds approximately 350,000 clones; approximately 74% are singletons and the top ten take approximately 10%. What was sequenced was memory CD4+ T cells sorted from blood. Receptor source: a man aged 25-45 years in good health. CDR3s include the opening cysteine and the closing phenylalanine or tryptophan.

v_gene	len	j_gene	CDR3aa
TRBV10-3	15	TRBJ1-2	CAISESIRANYGYTF
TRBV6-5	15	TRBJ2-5	CASSPGTGGKETQYF
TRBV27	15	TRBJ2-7	CASRVSGTNRWEQYF
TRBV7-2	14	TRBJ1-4	CASSRGASNEKLFF
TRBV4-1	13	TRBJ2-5	CASSQDPTGRRHF
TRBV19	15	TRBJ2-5	CASSWTGTGKETQYF
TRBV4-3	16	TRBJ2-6	CASSQEGITGANVLTF
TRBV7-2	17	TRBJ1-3	CASSFSGGMSSGNTIYF
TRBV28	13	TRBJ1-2	CASTPARIDGYTF
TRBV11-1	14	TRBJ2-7	CASSRVVGSYEQYF
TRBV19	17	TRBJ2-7	CASSTPPGQGKSYEQYF
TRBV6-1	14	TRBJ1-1	CASSEHQGYTEAFF